This entry lists 4 T cell receptor beta chains sequenced from one sample in a study of blood T cell repertoires in COVID-19. Using immunoSEQ multiplex PCR, the repertoire was profiled, and TCRdb retains in-frame clones only, with some absent. The sample lists approximately 150,000 clones; around 85% were seen once. Sequences were obtained from PBMCs or T cells enriched from blood (not recorded which). The receptors stem from a middle-aged woman who had recovered from COVID-19.

This chain joins TRBV9 and TRBJ2-1; TRBD2 agrees at 10 bases. Trimming removed 0 bases from V and 5 bases from J; junction bases left unmatched: 5. This CDR3 contains 16 residues. CDR1 and CDR2 from the germline V gene are SGDLS and YYNGEE. The CDR3 region has the DNA TGTGCCAGCAGCGTAGCTTCTAGCGGGGGAGACAATGAGCAGTTCTTC. It yields the protein CASSVASSGGDNEQFF. Variable domain in full (rest from reference TRBV9 and TRBJ2-1): DSGVTQTPKHLITATGQRVTLRCSPRSGDLSVYWYQQSLDQGLQFLIQYYNGEERAKGNILERFSAQQFPDLHSELNLSSLELGDSALYFCASSVASSGGDNEQFFGPGTRLTVL.

The V gene is TRBV6-2 or TRBV6-3, the J gene TRBJ1-2, with D tentatively TRBD1 (6 bases). Per the germline V gene, CDR1 is MNHEY and CDR2 is SVGEGT. The V gene lost 5 bases and the J gene lost 5 bases, with 24 bases spanning the gap. This CDR3 spans 17 amino acids. The CDR3 DNA reads as TGTGCCAGCAGTCCCTTTCTAGGGACAACGGCCCCATATGGCTACACCTTC. Protein: CASSPFLGTTAPYGYTF.

The genes are TRBV19 and TRBJ2-3, with a weak D call TRBD2 (6 bases). The CDR3 contains 14 residues. The germline CDR1 and CDR2 sequences are LNHDA and SQIVND (reference sequence). Trimming took 2 bases from V and 4 from J, leaving 10 bases between them. CDR3 loop: CASSINTGADTQYF. The CDR3 bases are TGTGCCAGTAGTATAAATACGGGAGCAGATACGCAGTATTTT.

V gene TRBV9 combines with J gene TRBJ2-7; D possibly corresponds to TRBD2 (6 bases). V lost 0 bases and J 3 bases, leaving 10 bases between the germline ends. Germline CDR1 is SGDLS and CDR2 is YYNGEE. This CDR3 is 14 amino acids long. The CDR3 protein is CASSVDAGSYEQYF. As DNA, the CDR3 is TGTGCCAGCAGCGTAGACGCGGGGAGCTACGAGCAGTACTTC.